These 19 T cell receptor beta chains were sequenced from one sample in a study of T cells after yellow fever vaccination. Via MiXCR, TCRdb re-called the 5' RACE reads, giving one row per CDR3 protein. This sample has some 340,000 distinct CDR3 sequences, with approximately 11% found just once. This material consisted of CD4+ T cells sorted from PBMCs, taken 45 days after the yellow fever booster vaccination. These receptors originate from a man aged 18 to 35 who received the YFV17D yellow fever vaccine.

The V gene is TRBV4-2, the J gene TRBJ2-6; D remains ambiguous. Germline V CDR1 and CDR2: LGHNA, YNFKEQ. This CDR3 comprises 19 residues. Trimming took 0 bases from V and 4 from J, leaving 19 bases between them. The CDR3 protein is CASSQDIRQSPRGANVLTF. The CDR3 DNA reads as TGTGCCAGCAGCCAAGATATTCGGCAGTCCCCTCGGGGGGCCAACGTCCTGACTTTC.

This clonotype was found many times. The DNA of the CDR3 is TGTGCCACCAGCAGAGATTTGGGGGCAGAGACCCAGTACTTC. Its protein product is CATSRDLGAETQYF. The rearrangement joins TRBV15 to TRBJ2-5; tentatively, D is TRBD1 (6 bases). The CDR3 consists of 14 residues. Trimming removed 0 bases at V and 4 bases at J, with 9 bases between. Germline loops: CDR1 LNHNV, CDR2 YYDKDF (reference sequence).

The chain links TRBV2 to TRBJ1-5; D is unclear. The CDR3 sequence is 13 residues long. Germline V gene sequence: CDR1 SNHLY, CDR2 FYNNEI. V lost 2 bases and J lost 3, with 5 bases in between. The CDR3 region is CASSESFNQPQHF. The DNA of the CDR3 is TGTGCCAGCAGTGAAAGCTTCAATCAGCCCCAGCATTTT.

Ten or more counts support this clonotype. This sequence joins TRBV20-1 and TRBJ2-1; 7 positions match TRBD2. V trimming: 0 bases; J trimming: 7 bases; junction bases outside the gene matches: 9. The CDR3 runs to 15 residues. From germline, CDR1 is DFQATT and CDR2 SNEGSKA (reference sequence). CDR3 protein: CSARDRGTNPNEQFF. The CDR3, as DNA: TGCAGTGCTAGAGATCGGGGGACTAACCCGAATGAGCAGTTCTTC.

This sequence joins TRBV5-1 and TRBJ1-4, with 7 bases identical to TRBD1. CDR3 length equals 15 residues. Germline V lookup: CDR1 SGHRS, CDR2 YFSETQ. V shed 4 bases, J shed 8 bases, and the junction held 11 bases outside the gene matches. The CDR3 is CASSLAGTALEKLFF. CDR3 nucleotide sequence: TGCGCCAGCAGCCTTGCGGGGACAGCGTTGGAAAAACTGTTTTTT.

The V and J genes are TRBV6-2 or TRBV6-3 and TRBJ2-1; D tentatively fits TRBD1 or TRBD2 (5 bases each). The CDR3 has 19 amino acids. The germline CDR1 and CDR2 sequences are MNHEY and SVGEGT. V was pared by 5 bases and J by 7 bases, with 30 bases between. Here the CDR3 DNA reads TGTGCCAGCAGTAACCGGGACGGACGGCTGGGTGTGAAGATAAATGAGCAGTTCTTC. Its translation is CASSNRDGRLGVKINEQFF.

The V call is TRBV7-9, the J call TRBJ2-5, with TRBD2 matching 10 bases. The CDR3 is 15 amino acids. V lost 4 bases and J lost 4; bases outside the gene matches: 6. The germline CDR1 and CDR2 sequences are SEHNR and FQNEAQ (reference sequence). This CDR3 is CASSSSGGAGETQYF. The DNA for the CDR3 is TGTGCCAGCAGCTCAAGCGGGGGGGCCGGAGAGACCCAGTACTTC.

This clonotype was seen a few times. The CDR3 spells CASSRQGAGELFF. CDR3 nucleotide sequence: TGTGCCAGCAGTCGGCAGGGGGCGGGGGAGCTGTTTTTT. The rearrangement joins TRBV2 to TRBJ2-2; TRBD1 matches at 8 bases. V gave up 5 bases and J gave up 8 bases; unmatched junction bases: 4. Germline-derived CDR1 and CDR2 are SNHLY and FYNNEI. This CDR3 spans 13 amino acids. Using reference TRBV2 and TRBJ2-2 for the parts outside the CDR3, the full variable domain is EPEVTQTPSHQVTQMGQEVILRCVPISNHLYFYWYRQILGQKVEFLVSFYNNEISEKSEIFDDQFSVERPDGSNFTLKIRSTKLEDSAMYFCASSRQGAGELFFGEGSRLTVL.

This chain links TRBV7-3 with TRBJ2-2, with 7 bases that match TRBD1. V dropped 4 bases and J dropped 1; count of bases not matched to a gene: 3. The germline gives CDR1 SGHTA, CDR2 FQGTGA. This CDR3 spans 15 amino acids. The DNA of the CDR3 is TGTGCCAGCAGCTCATACAGGGGGAACACCGGGGAGCTGTTTTTT. The encoded protein is CASSSYRGNTGELFF. Variable domain in full (rest from reference TRBV7-3 and TRBJ2-2): GAGVSQTPSNKVTEKGKYVELRCDPISGHTALYWYRQSLGQGPEFLIYFQGTGAADDSGLPNDRFFAVRPEGSVSTLKIQRTERGDSAVYLCASSSYRGNTGELFFGEGSRLTVL.

This clonotype was picked up a small number of times. The CDR3 nucleotides read TGTGCCAGCAGCCCTAGTTTAGGGGCCGGGGTCACTGAAGCTTTCTTT. Encoded protein: CASSPSLGAGVTEAFF. This chain uses TRBV3-1 with TRBJ1-1, with D possibly being TRBD1 (5 bases). Germline V lookup: CDR1 LGHDT, CDR2 YNNKEL (reference sequence). Trimming took off 4 bases at V and 4 bases at J, with 19 bases between the two ends. This CDR3 is 16 amino acids long.

Only a few counts were recorded for this clonotype. V is TRBV2 and J is TRBJ2-1; TRBD1 matches at 10 bases. V gave up 6 bases and J gave up 2 bases; unmatched junction bases: 4. This CDR3 spans 15 amino acids. The germline CDR1 and CDR2 sequences are SNHLY and FYNNEI. The CDR3 region is CASREDRGTYNEQFF. The CDR3 DNA reads as TGTGCCAGCAGGGAGGACAGGGGGACCTACAATGAGCAGTTCTTC.

This clonotype was seen a few times. This chain joins TRBV12-3 or TRBV12-4 and TRBJ1-2; tentative D call: TRBD1 (5 bases). The V and J ends lost 3 bases and 4 bases respectively, with 9 bases between them. The length of the CDR3 is 13 residues. In DNA, the CDR3 is TGTGCCAGCAGTTTTAGGGGTAGCTATGGCTACACCTTC. Amino acid sequence: CASSFRGSYGYTF.

This clonotype came up many times. V and J are TRBV4-3 and TRBJ2-2; 8 bases match TRBD1. V shed 4 bases, J shed 5 bases, and the junction held 12 bases outside the gene matches. The CDR3 runs to 17 residues. Germline V gene lookup returns CDR1 LGHNA and CDR2 YSLEER. CDR3 bases: TGCGCCAGCAGCCCAGGGGGCAGGGGGCGATGGACCGGGGAGCTGTTTTTT. Amino acid sequence: CASSPGGRGRWTGELFF.

This clonotype appeared a few times. The chain is built from TRBV11-1 and TRBJ1-1, with D perhaps matching TRBD1 (5 bases). V lost 6 bases to trimming and J lost 5 bases, with 22 bases between them. The CDR3 has 16 amino acids. Germline V gene lookup returns CDR1 SGHAT and CDR2 FQDESV (reference sequence). This CDR3 is CASSSAMGLPGTEAFF. The CDR3 DNA reads as TGTGCCAGCAGTTCCGCGATGGGACTCCCAGGGACTGAAGCTTTCTTT.

A few counts support this clonotype. The V gene is TRBV4-1, the J gene TRBJ2-5; maybe TRBD2 (6 bases). This CDR3 contains 15 residues. Germline lookup yields CDR1 MGHRA and CDR2 YSYEKL. Trimming stripped 0 bases from V and 5 bases from J, with 13 bases between. In DNA form, the CDR3 reads TGCGCCAGCAGCCAAGACCGCGGCCGGGGGGAGACCCAGTACTTC. Residues: CASSQDRGRGETQYF.

This clonotype was seen only a few times. The V and J genes are TRBV30 and TRBJ1-1; TRBD1 is a possible D gene (5 bases). The germline V gene has CDR1 GTSNPN and CDR2 SVGIG (reference sequence). This CDR3 region has 15 residues. Between the trimmed V and J ends, which lost 6 bases and 11 bases, there was a span of 28 bases. Here the CDR3 DNA reads TGTGCCTGCGTCGTACCAGGTGGGGACCTTTTTTCGGCTTTCTTT. Amino acid sequence: CACVVPGGDLFSAFF.

The chain couples TRBV5-4 to TRBJ2-4; D might be TRBD1 (5 bases). This CDR3 has 16 residues. Germline V gives CDR1 SGHNT, CDR2 YYREEE (reference sequence). V was pared by 6 bases and J by 1 base, with 17 bases between. The CDR3 region is CASTPHPQEAKNIQYF. CDR3 DNA sequence: TGTGCCAGCACCCCACACCCACAGGAGGCCAAAAACATTCAGTACTTC.

The chain links TRBV10-3 to TRBJ2-3, with 13 bases fitting TRBD2. V was clipped by 10 bases and J by 7 bases; unmatched bases: 5. The CDR3 consists of 13 residues. Germline V gives CDR1 ENHRY, CDR2 SYGVKD. This CDR3 is CATTSGGANTQYF. CDR3 nucleotide sequence: TGTGCCACTACTAGCGGGGGGGCGAATACGCAGTATTTT.

A single count supports this clonotype. V gene TRBV27 combines with J gene TRBJ2-7; the match to TRBD2 covers 7 bases. Unmatched junction bases numbered 14, after V lost 6 bases and J lost 0 bases. Germline V gives CDR1 MNHEY, CDR2 SMNVEV (reference sequence). This CDR3 has 17 amino acids. CDR3 DNA: TGTGCCAGCAGCCTTACGCCGGGTGGCGGGAGCTCCTACGAGCAGTACGTC. It specifies CASSLTPGGGSSYEQYV.